A single sample is the source of the 14 T cell receptor beta chains below, sequenced in a study of regulatory T cells in long-lasting Graves disease. Time point meaning: newly diagnosed GD, antithyroid drugs for less than 3 months. Construction of the TCR library relied on RNA isolated from PBMCs. The authors built TCR beta libraries using iRepertoire HTBI primers and Arm-PCR of CDR3 regions. TCRdb ran MiXCR on the multiplex PCR reads and lists one entry per CDR3 protein. The data show some 410,000 distinct CDR3 sequences, approximately 16% seen once. The same sample was also used in a study of T cells in Graves' hyperthyroidism and ophthalmopathy.

The source material was peripheral blood mononuclear cells (PBMCs), sampled at new diagnosis, from a patient treated with antithyroid drugs. Receptors originate from a woman aged 25 to 45 with Graves disease.

This clonotype was seen a few times. V is TRBV2 and J is TRBJ2-1, with 9 bases lining up with TRBD2. The germline gives CDR1 SNHLY, CDR2 FYNNEI. V lost 6 bases and J lost 7; bases outside the gene matches: 10. This CDR3 has 15 residues. CDR3 sequence reads: CASSFLGGRDNEQFF. CDR3 DNA: TGTGCCAGCAGCTTTCTGGGCGGGAGGGATAATGAGCAGTTCTTC.

V and J are TRBV27 and TRBJ2-1; possible D gene TRBD1, 6 bases. The V end lost 5 bases, the J end lost 3 bases, and 14 bases lay between the germline ends. The CDR3 is made up of 15 amino acids. CDR1 is MNHEY, CDR2 SMNVEV, per germline (reference sequence). The CDR3 DNA is TGTGCCAGCAGTATGTCGGGACACCTCTACAATGAGCAGTTCTTC. Its translation: CASSMSGHLYNEQFF.

CDR3 DNA sequence: TGTGCCAGCAGTTTCGAGGGTTTGGAGACTGAAGCTTTCTTT. Its protein product is CASSFEGLETEAFF. This chain links TRBV12-3 or TRBV12-4 with TRBJ1-1, with D hard to call. The CDR3 runs 14 residues. V was cut by 3 bases and J by 5 bases, with 13 bases left in between.

The chain links TRBV28 to TRBJ2-1, with 9 nucleotides matching TRBD2. J gave up 8 bases and V 5 bases, and 10 bases lay outside the gene matches. The germline V gene has CDR1 MDHEN and CDR2 SYDVKM. CDR3 length: 15 residues. CDR3 in DNA: TGTGCCAGCAGTCCTACGGCGGGAGGGCCGCATGAGCAGTTCTTC. This codes for CASSPTAGGPHEQFF. The full variable domain, completed using reference TRBV28 and TRBJ2-1, is DVKVTQSSRYLVKRTGEKVFLECVQDMDHENMFWYRQDPGLGLRLIYFSYDVKMKEKGDIPEGYSVSREKKERFSLILESASTNQTSMYLCASSPTAGGPHEQFFGPGTRLTVL.

The chain carries TRBV20-1 and TRBJ2-1; D may be TRBD2 (7 bases). Looked up from germline, CDR1 is DFQATT and CDR2 is SNEGSKA (reference sequence). The CDR3 covers 15 residues. Trimming removed 6 bases from V and 8 bases from J, with 23 bases in between. Written as DNA, the CDR3 is TGCAGTGCCCCACAGCTGAGGGGGGGGTACGATGAGCAGTTCTTC. Translated, it gives CSAPQLRGGYDEQFF.

This clonotype was seen repeatedly, ten times or more. The V and J genes are TRBV24-1 and TRBJ2-3; 8 bases are shared with TRBD1. V lost 2 bases to trimming and J lost 1 base; unmatched junction nucleotides: 4. This CDR3 has 16 amino acids. Germline CDR1 is KGHDR and CDR2 is SFDVKD. The CDR3 loop reads CATSDSGTGGTDTQYF. CDR3 coding DNA: TGTGCCACCAGTGATTCCGGGACAGGAGGCACAGATACGCAGTATTTT.

Ten or more counts support this clonotype. The rearrangement uses TRBV6-5 and TRBJ1-2; D perhaps matches TRBD1 (6 bases). CDR1 is MNHEY and CDR2 is SVGAGI in the germline V gene. The CDR3 is 17 residues long. The germline V and J ends were trimmed by 0 bases and 2 bases, with 16 bases remaining between them. The CDR3 sequence is CASSYSGAAPPNYGYTF. The DNA for the CDR3 is TGTGCCAGCAGTTACTCGGGGGCGGCCCCCCCCAACTATGGCTACACCTTC.

The V and J genes are TRBV6-1 and TRBJ2-2; perhaps TRBD1 as D (5 bases). Per the germline V gene, CDR1 is MNHNS and CDR2 is SASEGT. Trimming removed 6 bases from V and 5 bases from J, with 16 bases in between. The CDR3 loop spans 15 amino acids. Written as DNA, the CDR3 is TGTGCCAGCAGGTCCCCAGGGTTCCGAACCGGGGAGCTGTTTTTT. This translates into CASRSPGFRTGELFF.

This clonotype has only a few counts. This chain connects TRBV7-9 to TRBJ2-2, with TRBD2 identical over 11 bases. This CDR3 comprises 16 residues. V lost 5 bases to trimming and J lost 6 bases; unmatched junction nucleotides: 8. Germline values: CDR1 SEHNR, CDR2 FQNEAQ (reference sequence). This CDR3 is CASSISGRAYPGELFF. For the CDR3, the DNA is TGTGCCAGCAGCATTAGCGGGAGGGCCTATCCCGGGGAGCTGTTTTTT.

This clonotype has a count of ten or more. The chain uses TRBV30 and TRBJ2-3; 9 bases agree with TRBD1. V shed 3 bases, J shed 3 bases, and the junction held 7 bases outside the gene matches. This CDR3 has 15 amino acids. Germline V gene sequence: CDR1 GTSNPN, CDR2 SVGIG (reference sequence). The CDR3 loop reads CAWRTGGTVTDTQYF. DNA of the CDR3: TGTGCCTGGAGAACAGGGGGCACTGTAACAGATACGCAGTATTTT.

There are a few counts of this clonotype. The chain recombines TRBV29-1 with TRBJ1-3; TRBD1 agrees at 9 bases. The germline V gene has CDR1 SQVTM and CDR2 ANQGSEA. Losses at the gene ends were 6 bases for V and 4 bases for J; bases not matched to a gene: 7. The CDR3 has 14 amino acids. CDR3 sequence: CSVSTGGEGNTIYF. DNA for the CDR3: TGCAGCGTGTCAACAGGGGGCGAGGGAAACACCATATATTTT.

V gene TRBV7-6 combines with J gene TRBJ2-5; unclear D gene. This CDR3 is built from 15 residues. Germline CDR1 SGHVS, CDR2 FNYEAQ. V was shortened by 5 bases and J by 1 base, with 14 bases between the two germline ends. CDR3 bases: TGTGCCAGCAGCGACACCAGTGTCCCCCAAGAGACCCAGTACTTC. It codes for CASSDTSVPQETQYF.

The gene calls are TRBV19 and TRBJ2-7; possible D gene TRBD1, 6 bases. Germline V gene sequence: CDR1 LNHDA, CDR2 SQIVND (reference sequence). The CDR3 is made up of 14 amino acids. V gave up 5 bases and J gave up 4 bases, with 15 bases separating them. In DNA, the CDR3 is TGTGCCAGTAGTGTCTCGACAGGAAATTACGAGCAGTACTTC. It translates to CASSVSTGNYEQYF.

This clonotype was picked up many times. The rearrangement links TRBV28 to TRBJ2-7; D perhaps matches TRBD2 (6 bases). V was pared by 6 bases and J by 7 bases, with 16 bases between. CDR1 and CDR2 (germline): MDHEN, SYDVKM. There are 13 residues in the CDR3. The CDR3 sequence: CASSLAGAGEQYF. The DNA for the CDR3 is TGTGCCAGCAGCTTGGCCGGGGCGGGGGAGCAGTACTTC.